These T cell receptor beta chains were read from a single sample in a study of T cell repertoires in cytomegalovirus infection. TCRdb redid the calling of the reads with MiXCR, one entry per CDR3 protein. Of around 440,000 distinct CDR3 sequences detected, about 11% appear once; the ten largest clones hold 10% to 13%. Sequenced input: PBMCs. All receptors come from a human donor in good health (CMV status not recorded). Some clones in this sample may be carry-over from other donors' samples. Both conserved end residues are part of each CDR3. D genes are given only for firm matches. For some rows the clone size is stated as once, few or many, or as a class when expanded; others skip it.

j_gene	d_gene	v_gene	abundance	CDR3nt	CDR3aa
TRBJ2-3	TRBD1	TRBV7-9	many	TGTGCCAGCAGCTTCTCCCTTCGGACAGGGCCCACAGATACGCAGTATTTT	CASSFSLRTGPTDTQYF
TRBJ1-5	-	TRBV4-1	many	TGCGCCAGCAGCCAAGTTGCGGCCGTCAATCAGCCCCAGCATTTT	CASSQVAAVNQPQHF
TRBJ2-1	TRBD2	TRBV7-6	many	TGTGCCAGCAGCCGAGGCGAGGGGAGGGGTGAGCAGTTCTTC	CASSRGEGRGEQFF
TRBJ1-2	-	TRBV29-1	-	TGCAGCGTTGAACACCGGAGAGGCTACACCTTC	CSVEHRRGYTF
TRBJ1-6	-	TRBV20-1	-	TGCAGTGCTAGAGATGAGAGGGTTAATTCACCCCTCCACTTT	CSARDERVNSPLHF
TRBJ2-3	-	TRBV5-1	few	TGCGCCAGCAGCTCCCCCGGGGGCCTCACGCAGTATTTT	CASSSPGGLTQYF
TRBJ2-7	TRBD2	TRBV20-1	many	TGCAGTGCTAGAACCGGGACTAGCTTATACTCCTACGAGCAGTACTTC	CSARTGTSLYSYEQYF
TRBJ1-1	-	TRBV28	many	TGTGCCAGCAGTTTACCGACAGGAGGGAACACTGAAGCTTTCTTT	CASSLPTGGNTEAFF
TRBJ1-5	-	TRBV2	-	TGTGCCAGCAAGATCGTCGACGATCAGCCCCAGCATTTT	CASKIVDDQPQHF
TRBJ2-1	-	TRBV7-9	many	TGTGCCAGCAGCCTAAACCTATACACCGGGCGTAACGATGAGCAGTTCTTC	CASSLNLYTGRNDEQFF
TRBJ1-2	-	TRBV6-5	-	TGTGCCAGCAGTTATCTCCGGGGGGCGAACTATGGCTACACCTTC	CASSYLRGANYGYTF
TRBJ2-3	-	TRBV10-2	many	TGCGCCAGCAATACGGCCGGGGCAGATACGCAGTATTTT	CASNTAGADTQYF
TRBJ1-5	-	TRBV19	many	TGTGCCAGTACCAGGAATCGGGATAGCAATCAGCCCCAGCATTTT	CASTRNRDSNQPQHF
TRBJ2-1	-	TRBV9	few	TGTGCCAGCAGCGTTAGCGCTAGCTCCTACAATGAGCAGTTCTTC	CASSVSASSYNEQFF
TRBJ2-5	-	TRBV7-9	many	TGTGCCAGCAGCCCATCTCTCGGAATCCAAGAGACCCAGTACTTC	CASSPSLGIQETQYF
TRBJ1-1	-	TRBV5-1	-	TGCGCCAGCAGCTTGGAAGTCAGGAGGAACACTGAAGCTTTCTTT	CASSLEVRRNTEAFF
TRBJ2-4	-	TRBV3-1	-	TGTGCCAGCAGCCAAGCACCTCTCAACATTCAGTACTTC	CASSQAPLNIQYF
TRBJ2-7	TRBD1	TRBV20-1	many	TGCAGTGCTAGAGCCGGACAGGGGGCCACCTACGAGCAGTACTTC	CSARAGQGATYEQYF
TRBJ1-6	-	TRBV10-3	many	TGTGCCATCAGTGTAGAGGAGAGCTCCTATAATTCACCCCTCCACTTT	CAISVEESSYNSPLHF
TRBJ2-5	-	TRBV7-3	many	TGTGCCAGCAGCTTGAACCTGAAAGAGACCCAGTACTTC	CASSLNLKETQYF
TRBJ2-7	-	TRBV28	many	TGTGCCAGCGCCTCCCCGAGAGTATCTTACTCCTACGAGCAGTACTTC	CASASPRVSYSYEQYF
TRBJ2-4	TRBD2	TRBV7-8	many	TGTGCCAGCAGCTCCGCGCGGGGGACTATAGCCAAAAACATTCAGTACTTC	CASSSARGTIAKNIQYF
TRBJ2-1	-	TRBV11-2	-	TGTGCCAGCAGCTCCCGGGACGGTTATGGGAATGAGCAGTTCTTC	CASSSRDGYGNEQFF
TRBJ2-2	TRBD1	TRBV10-3	-	TGTGCCATCAGGACAGGGGACCTTAACACCGGGGAGCTGTTTTTT	CAIRTGDLNTGELFF
TRBJ2-2	TRBD2	TRBV7-8	many	TGTGCCAGCAGCCCCCGGGGCGGGGGGCGGAACACCGGGGAGCTGTTTTTT	CASSPRGGGRNTGELFF
TRBJ1-2	TRBD1	TRBV10-2	many	TGCGCCAGCAGCGTGACAGGGGAGATGGGATTTGGCTATGGCTACACCTTC	CASSVTGEMGFGYGYTF
TRBJ1-2	-	TRBV12-3/TRBV12-4	-	TGTGCCAGCAGTTTAGCCAGGGAACCTGATGGCTACACCTTC	CASSLAREPDGYTF
TRBJ1-3	TRBD1	TRBV11-3	many	TGTGCCAGCAGCTTATCCGGGACAGGGTCGAACACCATATATTTT	CASSLSGTGSNTIYF
TRBJ1-5	-	TRBV7-8	many	TGTGCCAGCAGCTTCGGGACGGGTAGCAATCAGCCCCAGCATTTT	CASSFGTGSNQPQHF
TRBJ2-2	-	TRBV12-3/TRBV12-4	-	TGTGCCAGCAGCCCCATCCCCACTACGAACACCGGGGAGCTGTTTTTT	CASSPIPTTNTGELFF
TRBJ2-1	TRBD1	TRBV20-1	-	TGCAGTGCTCTGGACAGGGGGTTAGGGAATGAGCAGTTCTTC	CSALDRGLGNEQFF
TRBJ1-6	-	TRBV9	many	TGTGCCAGCAGCGTATGGAAAAATTCACCCCTCCACTTT	CASSVWKNSPLHF
TRBJ2-3	-	TRBV6-8	many	TGTGCCAGCAAGGAAAGCACAGATACGCAGTATTTT	CASKESTDTQYF
TRBJ1-2	TRBD1	TRBV7-9	many	TGTGCCAGCAGATCGGACAGGGGTTCCGATGGCTACACCTTC	CASRSDRGSDGYTF
TRBJ1-5	TRBD1	TRBV19	-	TGTGCCAGTGACCCTAGACAGGGGGCAGGTCAGCCCCAGCATTTT	CASDPRQGAGQPQHF
TRBJ2-3	TRBD1	TRBV15	few	TGTGCCACCAGCAGATCAAGACAGGGGCGCACAGATACGCAGTATTTT	CATSRSRQGRTDTQYF
TRBJ2-7	-	TRBV10-3	many	TGTGCCATCAGTGAGCCCGAAGGCAGGGGGGTCAACGAGCAGTACTTC	CAISEPEGRGVNEQYF
TRBJ2-3	TRBD1	TRBV24-1	few	TGTGCCACCAGTGATTCGACAGGGGTGGACACAGATACGCAGTATTTT	CATSDSTGVDTDTQYF
TRBJ1-1	TRBD1	TRBV4-1	many	TGCGCCAGCAGCCAGAGGACAGGGGGCCGGGACACTGAAGCTTTCTTT	CASSQRTGGRDTEAFF
TRBJ2-3	-	TRBV7-3	many	TGTGCCAGCAGCTTAGCGGCCCCTGCAGATACGCAGTATTTT	CASSLAAPADTQYF
TRBJ2-5	-	TRBV20-1	-	TGCAGTGCTAGACCGAGGGTTGAGACCCAGTACTTC	CSARPRVETQYF
TRBJ1-2	TRBD1	TRBV28	many	TGTGCCAGCAGTTTTGACGGGACAGGGAGAGGCTACACCTTC	CASSFDGTGRGYTF
TRBJ1-2	-	TRBV15	few	TGTGCCACCAGCTCTCCAAGGCCGGAAAGTAACTATGGCTACACCTTC	CATSSPRPESNYGYTF
TRBJ2-7	-	TRBV20-1	-	TGCAGTGCTCCCCCGCCGGGGAATCTGGACGAGCAGTACTTC	CSAPPPGNLDEQYF
TRBJ2-1	-	TRBV29-1	few	TGCAGCGTTGGCAGGCGCTCCTACAATGAGCAGTTCTTC	CSVGRRSYNEQFF
TRBJ1-5	-	TRBV6-1	many	TGTGCCAGCATTCCGGGGGGGGGGAGCCATCAGCCCCAGCATTTT	CASIPGGGSHQPQHF
TRBJ2-7	-	TRBV28	few	TGTGCCAGCAGAAGCGGCACAGGCCTCTACGAGCAGTACTTC	CASRSGTGLYEQYF
TRBJ1-2	TRBD1	TRBV6-5	many	TGTGCCAGCGGCCACCGGGACAGGGGCTATGGCTACACCTTC	CASGHRDRGYGYTF
TRBJ2-7	TRBD1	TRBV2	-	TGTGCCAGCAGTGATCCCGCCGACAGGGGGCCGAGCTCCTACGAGCAGTACTTC	CASSDPADRGPSSYEQYF
TRBJ2-1	TRBD1	TRBV15	few	TGTGCCACCAGCAGAGATGACCAACAGGGGTCCCCCTTC	CATSRDDQQGSPF
TRBJ2-1	-	TRBV29-1	many	TGCAGCGGTTTACTACCTAGACCCTACAATGAGCAGTTCTTC	CSGLLPRPYNEQFF